This T cell receptor (beta chain) comes out of a study of long-term antiretroviral therapy in people with HIV. The assay, immunoSEQ v3.0, was run at survey level. Data came from immunoSEQ multiplex PCR; TCRdb stores just in-frame clones and leaves some out. Here the sample spans about 35,000 clones, around 85% being singletons. Each contributor possessed a minimum of one pre-ART and a minimum of two post-ART PBMC samples. Until DNA extraction, the samples held between about 0.9-10 million cryopreserved PBMC. V gave up 6 bases and J gave up 3 bases, with 14 bases separating them. CDR1 is WNHNN, CDR2 SYGVQD, per germline (reference sequence). The CDR3 is made up of 15 amino acids.

The chain uses TRBV10-1 and TRBJ1-4; possibly TRBD1 for D (5 bases). The clonotype comes from a man between 18 and 35 years old with HIV. Material: unsorted PBMCs, obtained 2.2 years after starting antiretroviral therapy. The CDR3 region is CASSLTRQPNEKLFF. CDR3 nucleotides: TGCGCCAGCAGCCTCACCCGACAGCCTAATGAAAAACTGTTTTTT.